This entry is about one T cell receptor (beta chain). What it recognizes is unknown. The PCR made use of 60 Vbeta and 13 Jbeta primers. Profiled with immunoSEQ multiplex PCR; TCRdb holds only in-frame clones, not every one. The sample consists of around 190,000 clones, over 75% of them appearing once. These data originate in a study of cytomegalovirus exposure and HLA in healthy donors. Study-wide findings and caveats: Reported results showed that the classifier diagnosed cytomegalovirus status with high specificity and sensitivity. The authors later linked a missense DCLRE1C variant to TCR beta V- and J-gene trimming.

The sequence was collected from a woman between 45 and 65 years old in good health and CMV-seronegative. Sequenced sample: PBMCs.

The DNA of the CDR3 is TGTGCCAGCAGGGGTGGCAGGGGCCAAGAGACCCAGTACTTC. Its translation: CASRGGRGQETQYF. The chain joins TRBV2 to TRBJ2-5; weak D call: TRBD1 (6 bases). V lost 6 bases and J lost 1, with 12 bases in between. The CDR3 has 14 amino acids. Germline assignment: CDR1 SNHLY and CDR2 FYNNEI.